This T cell receptor (beta chain) was captured by sequencing in a study of T-cell reconstitution after alpha-beta-depleted transplantation in children. Study outcomes and limitations: Diversity and T-cell counts at one year after transplant derived mostly from new T cells. The origin of alpha-beta T cells about two months after transplant was reportedly several hundred expanded graft clones.

Unique molecular identifiers tagged the TCRbeta library. TCRdb fed the PCR reads into MiXCR, producing one record per CDR3 protein. The sample yields several thousand distinct CDR3 sequences, around 32% seen once. This CDR3 contains 11 residues. Trimming took off 4 bases at V and 4 bases at J, with 4 bases between the two ends. CDR1 is MNHEY and CDR2 is SMNVEV in the germline V gene (reference sequence). By sample fraction, this clonotype is medium-sized. What it binds is unknown. The receptor's source is a boy under two years old who had a stem cell transplant for SCID, so the T cells may come from the graft donor. The chain uses TRBV27 and TRBJ1-1; D gene unclear. The source material was peripheral blood, sampled 60 days after TCRalphabeta/CD19-depleted stem cell transplant. The CDR3 coding sequence is TGTGCCAGCAGTTCGGGCACTGAAGCTTTCTTT. Encoded protein: CASSSGTEAFF.